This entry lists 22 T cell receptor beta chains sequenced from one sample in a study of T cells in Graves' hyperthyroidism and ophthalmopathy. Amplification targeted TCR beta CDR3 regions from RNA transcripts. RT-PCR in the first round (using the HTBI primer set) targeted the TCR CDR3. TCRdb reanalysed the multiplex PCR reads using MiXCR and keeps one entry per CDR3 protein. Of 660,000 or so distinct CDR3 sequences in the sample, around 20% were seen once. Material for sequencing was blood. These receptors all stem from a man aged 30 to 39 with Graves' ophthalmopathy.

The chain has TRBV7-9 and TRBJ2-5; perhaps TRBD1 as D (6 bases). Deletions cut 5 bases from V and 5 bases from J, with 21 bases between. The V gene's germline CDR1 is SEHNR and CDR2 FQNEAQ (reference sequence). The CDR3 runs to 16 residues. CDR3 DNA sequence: TGTGCCAGCAGCCATTCACAGAACAGGGTCCCCGAGACCCAGTACTTC. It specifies CASSHSQNRVPETQYF.

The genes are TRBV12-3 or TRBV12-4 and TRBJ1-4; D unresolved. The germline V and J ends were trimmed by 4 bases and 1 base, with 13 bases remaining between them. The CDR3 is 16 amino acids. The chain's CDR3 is CASSYTSGVTNEKLFF. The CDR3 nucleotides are TGTGCCAGCAGTTACACGTCCGGGGTAACTAATGAAAAACTGTTTTTT.

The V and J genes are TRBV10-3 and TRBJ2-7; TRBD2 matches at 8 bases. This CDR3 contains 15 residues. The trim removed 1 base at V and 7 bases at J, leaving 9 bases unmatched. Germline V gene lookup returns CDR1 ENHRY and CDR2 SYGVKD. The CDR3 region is CAISEWGSGVLEQYF. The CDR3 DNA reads TGTGCCATCAGTGAGTGGGGTAGCGGGGTTTTGGAGCAGTACTTC.

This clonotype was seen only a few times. The CDR3, as DNA: TGTGCCAGCAGCGCAAAAGGGGGGGGGGCTCTGAACACTGAAGCTTTCTTT. It specifies CASSAKGGGALNTEAFF. The chain links TRBV11-2 to TRBJ1-1; D perhaps matches TRBD1 (6 bases). Looked up from germline, CDR1 is SGHAT and CDR2 is FQNNGV. The CDR3 loop spans 17 amino acids. V was pared by 5 bases and J by 0 bases, with 19 bases between. The whole variable domain, remainder taken from reference TRBV11-2 and TRBJ1-1, is EAGVAQSPRYKIIEKRQSVAFWCNPISGHATLYWYQQILGQGPKLLIQFQNNGVVDDSQLPKDRFSAERLKGVDSTLKIQPAKLEDSAVYLCASSAKGGGALNTEAFFGQGTRLTVV.

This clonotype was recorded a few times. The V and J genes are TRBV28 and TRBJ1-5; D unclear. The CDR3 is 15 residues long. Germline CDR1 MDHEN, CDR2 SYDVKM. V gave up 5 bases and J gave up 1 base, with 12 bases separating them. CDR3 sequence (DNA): TGTGCCAGCAGTCCCCGGTGGAGCAGCAATCAGCCCCAGCATTTT. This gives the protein CASSPRWSSNQPQHF.

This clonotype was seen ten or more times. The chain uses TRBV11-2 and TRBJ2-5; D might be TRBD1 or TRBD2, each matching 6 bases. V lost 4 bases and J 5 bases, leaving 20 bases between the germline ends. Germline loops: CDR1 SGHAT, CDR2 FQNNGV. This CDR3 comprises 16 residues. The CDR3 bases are TGTGCCAGCAGCTCCCGTTATGGGGGGCGGCTGGAGACCCAGTACTTC. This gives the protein CASSSRYGGRLETQYF.

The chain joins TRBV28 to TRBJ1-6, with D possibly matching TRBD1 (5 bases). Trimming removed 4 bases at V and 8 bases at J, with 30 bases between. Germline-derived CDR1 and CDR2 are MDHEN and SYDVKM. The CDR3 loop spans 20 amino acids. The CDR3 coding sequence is TGTGCCAGCAGTTATATCCAGTGGGTCCTAGGGGACTTAGGGGATTCACCCCTCCACTTT. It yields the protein CASSYIQWVLGDLGDSPLHF. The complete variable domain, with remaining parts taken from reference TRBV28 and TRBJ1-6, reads DVKVTQSSRYLVKRTGEKVFLECVQDMDHENMFWYRQDPGLGLRLIYFSYDVKMKEKGDIPEGYSVSREKKERFSLILESASTNQTSMYLCASSYIQWVLGDLGDSPLHFGNGTRLTVT.

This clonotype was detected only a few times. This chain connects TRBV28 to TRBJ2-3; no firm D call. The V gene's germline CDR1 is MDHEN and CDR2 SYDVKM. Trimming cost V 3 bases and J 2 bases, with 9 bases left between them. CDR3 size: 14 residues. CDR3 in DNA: TGTGCCAGCAGTTTTTCCGGGCACACAGATACGCAGTATTTT. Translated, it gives CASSFSGHTDTQYF.

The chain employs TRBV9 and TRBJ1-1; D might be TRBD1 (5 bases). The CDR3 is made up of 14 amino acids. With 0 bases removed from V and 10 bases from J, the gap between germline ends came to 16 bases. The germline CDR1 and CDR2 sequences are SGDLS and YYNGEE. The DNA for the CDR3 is TGTGCCAGCAGCGTAGAGGGACTGAGGGATGGAGCTTTCTTT. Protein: CASSVEGLRDGAFF.

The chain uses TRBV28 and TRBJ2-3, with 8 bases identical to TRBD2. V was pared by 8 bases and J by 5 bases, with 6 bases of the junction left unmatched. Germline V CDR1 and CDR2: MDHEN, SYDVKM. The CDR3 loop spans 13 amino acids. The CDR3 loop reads CASVVAGLDTQYF. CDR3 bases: TGTGCCAGCGTAGTAGCGGGGTTAGATACGCAGTATTTT.

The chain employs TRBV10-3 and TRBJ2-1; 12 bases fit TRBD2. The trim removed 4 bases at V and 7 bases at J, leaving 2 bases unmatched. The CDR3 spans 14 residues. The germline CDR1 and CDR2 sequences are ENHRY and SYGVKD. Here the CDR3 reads CAISGTSGMNEQFF. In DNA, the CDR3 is TGTGCCATCAGTGGGACTAGCGGGATGAATGAGCAGTTCTTC.

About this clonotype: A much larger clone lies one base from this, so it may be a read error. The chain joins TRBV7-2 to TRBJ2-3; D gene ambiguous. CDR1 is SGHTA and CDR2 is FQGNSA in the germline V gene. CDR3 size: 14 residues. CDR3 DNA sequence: TGTGCCAGCAGCCCTCTACCGAGCACAGATACGCAGTGTTTT. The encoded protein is CASSPLPSTDTQCF.

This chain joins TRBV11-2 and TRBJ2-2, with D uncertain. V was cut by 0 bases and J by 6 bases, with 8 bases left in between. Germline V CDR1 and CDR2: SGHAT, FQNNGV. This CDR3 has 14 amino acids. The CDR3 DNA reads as TGTGCCAGCAGCTTAGATTGGGCCCCCGGGGAGCTGTTTTTT. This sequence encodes CASSLDWAPGELFF.

CDR3 loop: CAISERAGGPPGELFF. CDR3 DNA: TGTGCCATCAGTGAACGAGCGGGAGGGCCCCCCGGGGAGCTGTTTTTT. The chain is built from TRBV10-3 and TRBJ2-2; 10 positions agree with TRBD2. V lost 3 bases to trimming and J lost 6 bases; unmatched junction nucleotides: 7. This CDR3 is built from 16 residues. CDR1 is ENHRY, CDR2 SYGVKD, per germline.

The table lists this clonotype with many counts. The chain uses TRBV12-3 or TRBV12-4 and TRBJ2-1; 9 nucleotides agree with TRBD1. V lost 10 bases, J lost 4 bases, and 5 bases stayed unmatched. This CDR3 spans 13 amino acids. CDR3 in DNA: TGTGCCATACAGGGGGCTGAGTACAATGAGCAGTTCTTC. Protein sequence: CAIQGAEYNEQFF.

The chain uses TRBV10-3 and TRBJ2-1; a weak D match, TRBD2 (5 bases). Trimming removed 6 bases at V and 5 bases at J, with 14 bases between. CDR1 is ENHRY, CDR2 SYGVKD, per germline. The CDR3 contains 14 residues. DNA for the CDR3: TGTGCCATCAGGGGAGCGGTTACCGACAATGAGCAGTTCTTC. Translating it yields CAIRGAVTDNEQFF.

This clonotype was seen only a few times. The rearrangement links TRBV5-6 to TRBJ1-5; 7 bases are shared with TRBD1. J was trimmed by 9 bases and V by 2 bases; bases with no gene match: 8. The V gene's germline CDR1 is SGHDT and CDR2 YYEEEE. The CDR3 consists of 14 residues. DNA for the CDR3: TGTGCCAGCAGCTTATCTACAGGGGTGCGGCCCCAGCATTTT. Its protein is CASSLSTGVRPQHF.

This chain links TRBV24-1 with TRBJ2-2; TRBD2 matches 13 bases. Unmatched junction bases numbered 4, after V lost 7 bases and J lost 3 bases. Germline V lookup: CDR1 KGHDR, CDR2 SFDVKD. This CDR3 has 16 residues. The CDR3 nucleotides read TGTGCCACCAGCGGGGGACTAGCGGGACACACCGGGGAGCTGTTTTTT. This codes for CATSGGLAGHTGELFF.

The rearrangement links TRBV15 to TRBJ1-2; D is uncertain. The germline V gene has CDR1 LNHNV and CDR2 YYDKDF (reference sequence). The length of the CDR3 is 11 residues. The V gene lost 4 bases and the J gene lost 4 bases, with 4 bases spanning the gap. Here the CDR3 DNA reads TGTGCCACCAGCAATTCCTATGGCTACACCTTC. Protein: CATSNSYGYTF.

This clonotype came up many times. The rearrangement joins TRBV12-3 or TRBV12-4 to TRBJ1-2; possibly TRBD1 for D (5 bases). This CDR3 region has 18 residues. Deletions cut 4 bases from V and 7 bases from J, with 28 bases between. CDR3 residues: CASSSRGGDPWRGTGYTF. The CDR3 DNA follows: TGTGCCAGCAGTTCGAGGGGAGGGGACCCTTGGCGCGGTACTGGCTACACCTTC.

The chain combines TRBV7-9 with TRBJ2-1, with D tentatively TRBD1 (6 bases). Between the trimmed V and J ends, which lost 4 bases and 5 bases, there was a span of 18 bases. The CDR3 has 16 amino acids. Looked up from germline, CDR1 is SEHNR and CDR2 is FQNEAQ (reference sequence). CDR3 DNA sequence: TGTGCCAGCAGCTCGAAACAGGGTACTCTCCACAATGAGCAGTTCTTC. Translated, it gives CASSSKQGTLHNEQFF.

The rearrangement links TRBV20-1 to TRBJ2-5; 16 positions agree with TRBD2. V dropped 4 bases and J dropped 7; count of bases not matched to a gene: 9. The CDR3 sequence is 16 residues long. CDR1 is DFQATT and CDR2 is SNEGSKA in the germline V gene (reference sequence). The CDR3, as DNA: TGCAGTGCTAAGCCGGGACTAGCGGGAGGGCCGGGGACCCAGTACTTC. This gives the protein CSAKPGLAGGPGTQYF.